These T cell receptor beta chains were read from a single sample in a study of blood T cell repertoires in COVID-19. Libraries were prepared by immunoSEQ multiplex PCR; TCRdb keeps only in-frame clonotypes and omits some of them. The sample consists of 200,000 to 300,000 clones, 84% of them appearing once. Sequencing was done on a sample of peripheral blood. The receptor source for this set is a woman aged 40 to 55 who had recovered from COVID-19. Both conserved end residues are part of each CDR3.

TRBJ1-2 TRBV5-1 CASSLAGGYGYTF
TRBJ1-1 TRBV19 CASSTHRGRNTEAFF
TRBJ2-7 TRBV28 CASRPWTVYEQYF
TRBJ1-1 TRBV5-1 CASSFTGANTEAFF
TRBJ1-4 TRBV2 CASRGTGGRVATNEKLFF
TRBJ2-7 TRBV6-5 CASRRGTGGDEQYF
TRBJ1-2 TRBV28 CASSSQRFLYGYTF
TRBJ2-5 TRBV29-1 CSVRGTSGQETQYF
TRBJ2-7 TRBV7-9 CASSPRGHDEQYF
TRBJ1-1 TRBV29-1 CSVNFGTINTEAFF
TRBJ2-1 TRBV7-9 CASSLGVGGGTYNEQFF
TRBJ2-3 TRBV5-1 CASSLELLTDTQYF
TRBJ2-5 TRBV18 CASSPRTVLQETQYF
TRBJ2-7 TRBV6-1 CASSEMGGGQGAYEQYF
TRBJ2-3 TRBV6-5 CASSPLAGVTDTQYF
TRBJ2-7 TRBV6-6 CASTPGQGYEQYF
TRBJ2-5 TRBV28 CASRPQGAETQYF
TRBJ1-1 TRBV4-1 CASSQSPTGPREAFF
TRBJ2-2 TRBV6-5 CASSDTSNTGELFF
TRBJ2-1 TRBV4-1 CASSQEWGPSYNEQFF
TRBJ1-1 TRBV6-5 CASRMEYAGVAFF
TRBJ2-7 TRBV19 CASSIDGSLYEQYF
TRBJ2-3 TRBV5-4 CASSLDRSDTQYF
TRBJ1-2 TRBV5-1 CASSLGRTGDDYTF
TRBJ1-2 TRBV3-1/TRBV3-2 CASSQGQGVGYTF
TRBJ2-5 TRBV27 CASSLNPQRGPTDYPQETQYF
TRBJ1-2 TRBV24-1 CATSDLTGNGYTF
TRBJ2-3 TRBV2 CASSGAGGLVYTQYF
TRBJ2-7 TRBV7-9 CASSQTSGGFNEQYF
TRBJ1-4 TRBV15 CATSREGHWASTEKLFF
TRBJ2-7 TRBV28 CASRLAGVNYEQYF